Listed below are T cell receptor beta chains from one sample, sequenced in a study of T cells in Graves' hyperthyroidism and ophthalmopathy. TCRdb re-derived calls from the multiplex PCR reads in MiXCR, one entry per CDR3 protein. The sample holds 300,000 to 400,000 distinct CDR3 sequences, approximately 13% seen once. Sequencing input: blood. Receptors originate from a woman in her twenties or thirties with Graves' hyperthyroidism. Both conserved end residues are part of each CDR3. The D gene is left open where the match is weak. Size is stated for part of the rows, as once, few or many counts, or as a class when the clone is expanded.

clone_size	j_call	d_call	v_call	cdr3_aa	cdr3_nt
many	TRBJ2-1	NA	TRBV2	CASSGKGRNYNEQFF	TGTGCCAGCAGTGGGAAGGGCCGTAACTACAATGAGCAGTTCTTC
many	TRBJ2-5	TRBD1	TRBV2	CARGQGAETQYF	TGTGCCAGGGGGCAGGGGGCAGAGACCCAGTACTTC
NA	TRBJ2-6	NA	TRBV11-2	CASSFPSLPPVLTF	TGTGCCAGCAGCTTCCCCTCTTTGCCTCCCGTCCTGACTTTC
many	TRBJ1-1	NA	TRBV29-1	CSALRRNTEAFF	TGCAGCGCCCTGCGAAGGAACACTGAAGCTTTCTTT
many	TRBJ1-3	NA	TRBV12-3/TRBV12-4	CASTPSGGRGNTIYF	TGTGCCAGCACCCCCAGCGGGGGGAGGGGAAACACCATATATTTT
few	TRBJ1-5	NA	TRBV7-2	CASSLDGTNSNQPQHF	TGTGCCAGCAGCTTAGATGGGACAAATAGCAATCAGCCCCAGCATTTT
NA	TRBJ2-1	NA	TRBV7-9	CASSLIAGSSCNEQFF	TGTGCCAGCAGCTTGATTGCAGGCAGCTCCTGCAATGAGCAGTTCTTC
NA	TRBJ1-5	NA	TRBV29-1	CSVGQNNQPQHF	TGCAGCGTTGGGCAGAATAATCAGCCCCAGCATTTT
many	TRBJ2-7	NA	TRBV6-1	CATGQYSYEQYF	TGTGCCACCGGACAGTATTCCTACGAGCAGTACTTC
many	TRBJ2-2	TRBD2	TRBV6-1	CASRRGGKNTGELFF	TGTGCCAGCAGGCGCGGGGGTAAGAACACCGGGGAGCTGTTTTTT
many	TRBJ2-5	NA	TRBV28	CASSFHPSAGTQETQYF	TGTGCCAGCAGTTTCCATCCTTCCGCCGGGACGCAAGAGACCCAGTACTTC
NA	TRBJ2-1	NA	TRBV27	CAIASSYNEQFF	TGTGCCATCGCTAGCTCCTACAATGAGCAGTTCTTC
many	TRBJ2-5	NA	TRBV6-1	CASRAGGETQYF	TGTGCCAGCAGAGCCGGAGGGGAGACCCAGTACTTC
many	TRBJ1-1	NA	TRBV5-1	CASREGGSNTEAFF	TGCGCCAGCCGCGAAGGGGGGTCGAACACTGAAGCTTTCTTT
many	TRBJ2-1	TRBD2	TRBV20-1	CSARGTREQFF	TGCAGTGCTAGAGGGACTAGGGAGCAGTTCTTC
few	TRBJ1-5	NA	TRBV20-1	CSASTAGGSQPQHF	TGCAGTGCTTCGACAGCGGGGGGGTCTCAGCCCCAGCATTTT